Below are 4 T cell receptor beta chains sequenced from a single sample in a study of T cells in Graves' hyperthyroidism and ophthalmopathy. Template material for amplifying TCR beta CDR3 regions consisted of RNA transcripts. Researchers ran a first-round RT-PCR on the TCR CDR3 using the HTBI primer set. TCRdb re-called the multiplex PCR reads with MiXCR, one entry per CDR3 protein. The sample holds about 360,000 distinct CDR3 sequences, around 13% seen once. The sequenced sample was blood. The receptors here all came from a young woman with Graves' hyperthyroidism.

This clonotype was counted at least ten times. This chain connects TRBV5-4 to TRBJ2-5; the match to TRBD2 covers 9 bases. Germline V lookup: CDR1 SGHNT, CDR2 YYREEE (reference sequence). J gave up 5 bases and V 4 bases, and 9 bases lay outside the gene matches. This CDR3 comprises 15 residues. CDR3 region: CASSRQGLAWETQYF. Written as DNA, the CDR3 is TGTGCCAGCAGCCGACAAGGACTAGCGTGGGAGACCCAGTACTTC. Full variable domain (missing parts from reference TRBV5-4 and TRBJ2-5): ETGVTQSPTHLIKTRGQQVTLRCSSQSGHNTVSWYQQALGQGPQFIFQYYREEENGRGNFPPRFSGLQFPNYSSELNVNALELDDSALYLCASSRQGLAWETQYFGPGTRLLVL.

The rearrangement uses TRBV7-9 and TRBJ1-1; D is perhaps TRBD1 (6 bases). V was cut by 4 bases and J by 0 bases, with 15 bases left in between. CDR3 length equals 16 residues. In germline, CDR1 is SEHNR, CDR2 FQNEAQ (reference sequence). In nucleotides, the CDR3 is TGTGCCAGCAGCTCAAAGAACAGGGTAGTGAACACTGAAGCTTTCTTT. Protein sequence: CASSSKNRVVNTEAFF.

The chain is built from TRBV3-1 and TRBJ2-3; D remains ambiguous. The CDR3 runs to 14 residues. Between the trimmed V and J ends, which lost 1 base and 6 bases, there was a span of 11 bases. Germline V CDR1 and CDR2: LGHDT, YNNKEL (reference sequence). CDR3 sequence (DNA): TGTGCCAGCAGCCAAGGATATAGGATGGATACGCAGTATTTT. Its translation is CASSQGYRMDTQYF.

Note on this clonotype: With a much larger clone just one base away, this may be a read error. The chain links TRBV12-5 to TRBJ2-1, with 9 nucleotides matching TRBD2. The CDR3 is made up of 17 amino acids. The germline V gene encodes CDR1 LGHNT and CDR2 FRNRAP. V lost 6 bases to trimming and J lost 8 bases; unmatched junction nucleotides: 17. CDR3 region: CASGRGGGAGGTHEQFF. In DNA, the CDR3 is TGTGCTAGTGGCCGGGGGGGGGGAGCGGGGGGCACCCATGAGCAGTTCTTC.